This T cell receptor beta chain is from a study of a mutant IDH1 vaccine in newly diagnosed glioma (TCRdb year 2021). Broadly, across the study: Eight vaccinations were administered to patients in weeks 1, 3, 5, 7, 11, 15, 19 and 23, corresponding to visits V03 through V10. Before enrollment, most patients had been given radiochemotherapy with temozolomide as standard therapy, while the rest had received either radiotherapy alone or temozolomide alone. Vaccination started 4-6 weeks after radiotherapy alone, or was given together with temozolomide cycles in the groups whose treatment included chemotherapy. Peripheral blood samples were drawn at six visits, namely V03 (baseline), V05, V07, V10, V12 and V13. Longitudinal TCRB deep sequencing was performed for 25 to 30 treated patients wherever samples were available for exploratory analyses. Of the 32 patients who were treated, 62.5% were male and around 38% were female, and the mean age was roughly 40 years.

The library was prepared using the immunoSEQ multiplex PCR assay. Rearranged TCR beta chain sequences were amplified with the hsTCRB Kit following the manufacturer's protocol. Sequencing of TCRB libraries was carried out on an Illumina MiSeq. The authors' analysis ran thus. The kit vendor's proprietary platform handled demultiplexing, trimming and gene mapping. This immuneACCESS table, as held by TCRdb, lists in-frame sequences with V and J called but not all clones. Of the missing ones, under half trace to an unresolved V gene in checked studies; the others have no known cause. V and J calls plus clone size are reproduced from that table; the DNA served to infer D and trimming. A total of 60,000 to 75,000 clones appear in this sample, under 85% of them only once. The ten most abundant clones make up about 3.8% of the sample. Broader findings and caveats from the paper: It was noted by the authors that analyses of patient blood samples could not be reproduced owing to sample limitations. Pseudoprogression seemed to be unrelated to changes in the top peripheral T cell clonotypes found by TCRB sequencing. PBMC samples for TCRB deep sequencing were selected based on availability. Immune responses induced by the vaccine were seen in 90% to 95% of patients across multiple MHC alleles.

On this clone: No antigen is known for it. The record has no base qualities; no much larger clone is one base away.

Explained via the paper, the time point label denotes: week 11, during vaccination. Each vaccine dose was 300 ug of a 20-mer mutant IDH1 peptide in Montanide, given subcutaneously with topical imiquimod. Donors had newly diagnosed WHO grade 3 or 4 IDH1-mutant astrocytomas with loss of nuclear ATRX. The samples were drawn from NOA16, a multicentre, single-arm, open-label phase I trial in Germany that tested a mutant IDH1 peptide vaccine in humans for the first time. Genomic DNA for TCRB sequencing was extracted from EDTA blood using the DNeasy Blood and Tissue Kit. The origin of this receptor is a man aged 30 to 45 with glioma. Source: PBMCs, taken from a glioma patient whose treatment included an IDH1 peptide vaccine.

The DNA is TGTGCCAGCTCCCAGATAAATAGCAATCAGCCCCAGCATTTT. This translates into CASSQINSNQPQHF. The receptor chain draws on TRBV18 and TRBJ1-5; the D gene is unclear. The germline V gene supplies CDR1 KGHSH and CDR2 LQKENI. The trim is 6 bases for V and 0 bases for J, with a gap of 9 bases between the germline ends. The CDR3 goes from the cysteine to the phenylalanine over 14 residues. The DNA shown is the 42-base CDR3, in frame from base 1. Full variable domain (CDR3 extended with the reference TRBV18 and TRBJ1-5 proteins): NAGVMQNPRHLVRRRGQEARLRCSPMKGHSHVYWYRQLPEEGLKFMVYLQKENIIDESGMPKERFSAEFPKEGPSILRIQQVVRGDSAAYFCASSQINSNQPQHFGDGTRLSIL.